Presented here are 8 T cell receptor beta chains from one specimen sequenced in a study of T cells in Graves' hyperthyroidism and ophthalmopathy. The source material, RNA transcripts, was used to amplify TCR beta CDR3 regions. A first-round RT-PCR of the TCR CDR3 used the HTBI primer set. In TCRdb, the multiplex PCR reads were re-called with MiXCR into one record per CDR3 protein. The data show around 520,000 distinct CDR3 sequences, 12% to 15% seen once. Sample: blood. The origin of the receptors is a woman in her thirties or forties with Graves' hyperthyroidism.

This clonotype was seen a few times. V is TRBV30 and J is TRBJ2-7; 7 nucleotides match TRBD1. The CDR3 sequence is 12 residues long. The V gene end was trimmed by 1 base and the J gene end by 3 bases; junction bases not matched to a gene: 0. Germline assignment: CDR1 GTSNPN and CDR2 SVGIG (reference sequence). The CDR3: CAWSGQGYEQYF. In DNA form, the CDR3 reads TGTGCCTGGAGTGGACAGGGCTACGAGCAGTACTTC.

The genes are TRBV19 and TRBJ1-1, with 7 bases identical to TRBD1. The V gene end was trimmed by 8 bases and the J gene end by 0 bases; junction bases not matched to a gene: 3. There are 13 residues in the CDR3. Germline V gene sequence: CDR1 LNHDA, CDR2 SQIVND (reference sequence). The CDR3 DNA sequence: TGTGCCAGTGGGGACAGATTGAACACTGAAGCTTTCTTT. Amino acid sequence: CASGDRLNTEAFF.

This clonotype was detected ten times or more. The rearrangement uses TRBV29-1 and TRBJ2-5; D uncertain. The CDR3 consists of 12 residues. The germline V gene has CDR1 SQVTM and CDR2 ANQGSEA. V gave up 4 bases and J gave up 5 bases, with 11 bases separating them. CDR3 amino acids: CSVGLSGETQYF. The CDR3 DNA sequence: TGCAGCGTTGGGTTGTCCGGGGAGACCCAGTACTTC.

V is TRBV5-1 and J is TRBJ2-2; D perhaps matches TRBD1 (6 bases). This CDR3 has 16 amino acids. V lost 1 base and J lost 2, with 12 bases in between. The germline V gene has CDR1 SGHRS and CDR2 YFSETQ. Written as DNA, the CDR3 is TGCGCCAGCAGCTTGAAACAGGGACATAACACCGGGGAGCTGTTTTTT. Its protein is CASSLKQGHNTGELFF.

This clonotype was counted only a few times. The chain has TRBV7-9 and TRBJ1-1; perhaps TRBD1 as D (5 bases). V was trimmed by 6 bases and J by 4 bases, leaving 15 bases between them. The CDR3 length is 14 residues. Germline lookup yields CDR1 SEHNR and CDR2 FQNEAQ (reference sequence). The CDR3 region is CASRNGRRGTEAFF. CDR3 sequence (DNA): TGTGCCAGCAGAAATGGACGGAGGGGCACTGAAGCTTTCTTT.

The chain couples TRBV12-3 or TRBV12-4 to TRBJ2-7; 8 positions agree with TRBD1. The V gene end was trimmed by 1 base and the J gene end by 5 bases; junction bases not matched to a gene: 10. The CDR3 sequence is 16 residues long. The CDR3 loop reads CASSLGGSGGQHEQYF. The CDR3 DNA reads as TGTGCCAGCAGTTTAGGGGGGTCAGGGGGCCAGCACGAGCAGTACTTC.

Ten or more counts support this clonotype. J is TRBJ1-5 and V is TRBV29-1; D remains ambiguous. Germline V lookup: CDR1 SQVTM, CDR2 ANQGSEA. The CDR3 contains 13 residues. The germline V and J ends were trimmed by 6 bases and 1 base, with 10 bases remaining between them. The CDR3 reads CSVETQSNQPQHF. CDR3 nucleotides: TGCAGCGTCGAAACCCAGAGCAATCAGCCCCAGCATTTT.

This clonotype was seen only a few times. V usage is TRBV11-2 and J usage is TRBJ1-6, with D maybe TRBD1 (5 bases). The V gene's germline CDR1 is SGHAT and CDR2 FQNNGV. This CDR3 spans 14 amino acids. V gave up 0 bases and J gave up 11 bases, with 11 bases separating them. CDR3 DNA sequence: TGTGCCAGCAGCTTAGACCAGGGATCCGCACCCCTCCACTTT. Translation: CASSLDQGSAPLHF.